This passage covers 16 T cell receptor beta chains from one sample sequenced in a study of response to subunit inactivated influenza vaccine. TCRdb reanalysed the RT-PCR reads using MiXCR and keeps one entry per CDR3 protein. This sample carries 170,000 or so distinct CDR3 sequences, around 11% of them seen once, and the ten largest clones take about 40%. Material: CD8+ T cells sorted from PBMCs, obtained around 25 months after vaccination. These receptors all stem from a man between 50 and 69 years old who received an inactivated influenza vaccine.

CDR3 protein: CASSFGGTTDTQYF. The DNA for the CDR3 is TGTGCCAGCAGTTTTGGAGGAACAACAGATACGCAGTATTTT. V and J are TRBV6-2 or TRBV6-3 and TRBJ2-3, with a tentative D call TRBD2 (5 bases). Germline values: CDR1 MNHEY, CDR2 SVGEGT. The CDR3 loop spans 14 amino acids. V gave up 4 bases and J gave up 3 bases, with 11 bases separating them.

This chain joins TRBV29-1 and TRBJ1-2; D ambiguous. The V and J ends lost 0 bases and 4 bases respectively, with 12 bases between them. Germline lookup yields CDR1 SQVTM and CDR2 ANQGSEA. The length of the CDR3 is 14 residues. For the CDR3, the DNA is TGCAGCGTTGAAGACCTGGAGGTTGCCTATGGCTACACCTTC. It is translated as CSVEDLEVAYGYTF.

The chain is built from TRBV5-1 and TRBJ2-7, with 7 bases identical to TRBD1. Germline V gene data show CDR1 as SGHRS and CDR2 as YFSETQ. The CDR3 covers 14 residues. Trimming at V came to 4 bases and at J to 5 bases, leaving 9 bases not matched to a gene. DNA of the CDR3: TGCGCCAGCAGCATCGGACAGGTAGTCCACGAGCAGTACTTC. It translates to CASSIGQVVHEQYF.

The V call is TRBV5-6, the J call TRBJ2-7; weak D call: TRBD2 (6 bases). V shed 0 bases and J shed 2 bases, with 9 bases lying between them. CDR3 size: 14 residues. Germline assignment: CDR1 SGHDT and CDR2 YYEEEE. The CDR3 region has the DNA TGTGCCAGCAGCTTGGGCGGGACGGCCTACGAGCAGTACTTC. It is translated as CASSLGGTAYEQYF.

The genes are TRBV13 and TRBJ2-3; a weak D match, TRBD2 (5 bases). The CDR3 extends over 15 amino acids. Trimming cost V 1 base and J 1 base, with 9 bases left between them. Germline V gene lookup returns CDR1 PRHDT and CDR2 FYEKMQ (reference sequence). CDR3 coding DNA: TGTGCCAGCAGCTTAGAAGGGAGAGGCACAGATACGCAGTATTTT. Its translation: CASSLEGRGTDTQYF.

The V and J genes are TRBV12-3 or TRBV12-4 and TRBJ2-7; 7 nucleotides align to TRBD1. The CDR3 is made up of 14 amino acids. Unmatched junction bases numbered 10, after V lost 7 bases and J lost 4 bases. The CDR3 spells CASTGTARSYEQYF. The DNA for the CDR3 is TGTGCCAGCACCGGGACAGCGCGCTCATACGAGCAGTACTTC.

V gene TRBV9 combines with J gene TRBJ2-1; 7 nucleotides line up with TRBD2. J gave up 2 bases and V 0 bases, and 8 bases lay outside the gene matches. Germline V gene data show CDR1 as SGDLS and CDR2 as YYNGEE. The CDR3 is 17 residues long. In DNA, the CDR3 is TGTGCCAGCAGCGTAGTGGCGGGAGTAACCCCCTACAATGAGCAGTTCTTC. Translated: CASSVVAGVTPYNEQFF. The entire variable domain, with the rest obtained from reference TRBV9 and TRBJ2-1, is as follows: DSGVTQTPKHLITATGQRVTLRCSPRSGDLSVYWYQQSLDQGLQFLIQYYNGEERAKGNILERFSAQQFPDLHSELNLSSLELGDSALYFCASSVVAGVTPYNEQFFGPGTRLTVL.

This clonotype has a handful of counts. The V and J genes are TRBV28 and TRBJ1-2; D is perhaps TRBD1 (5 bases). This CDR3 spans 13 amino acids. The germline V gene encodes CDR1 MDHEN and CDR2 SYDVKM. V was shortened by 2 bases and J by 7 bases, with 11 bases between the two germline ends. This CDR3 is CASSLRGGIGYTF. CDR3 sequence (DNA): TGTGCCAGCAGTTTAAGGGGCGGAATTGGCTACACCTTC.

This clonotype was counted at least ten times. This chain joins TRBV15 and TRBJ2-7; D is undetermined. The V and J ends lost 3 bases and 0 bases respectively, with 9 bases between them. This CDR3 is built from 14 residues. CDR1 and CDR2 from the germline V gene are LNHNV and YYDKDF (reference sequence). The CDR3 sequence: CATSSRPSSYEQYF. The CDR3 coding sequence is TGTGCCACCAGCAGTCGGCCTAGCTCCTACGAGCAGTACTTC.

The table lists this clonotype with many counts. The CDR3 region is CASSAGQGGEQYF. DNA for the CDR3: TGTGCCAGCAGCGCCGGACAGGGAGGCGAGCAGTACTTC. V and J are TRBV7-9 and TRBJ2-7; the match to TRBD1 covers 8 bases. With 5 bases clipped from V and 6 bases from J, the junction kept 6 bases outside the gene matches. Per the germline V gene, CDR1 is SEHNR and CDR2 is FQNEAQ (reference sequence). CDR3 length: 13 residues.

The sample holds a few counts of this clonotype. The V and J genes are TRBV15 and TRBJ1-4; weak D call: TRBD1 (6 bases). The CDR3 contains 14 residues. V was shortened by 0 bases and J by 7 bases, with 9 bases between the two germline ends. Looked up from germline, CDR1 is LNHNV and CDR2 is YYDKDF (reference sequence). CDR3 in amino acids: CATSRDRGGEKLFF. The DNA of the CDR3 is TGTGCCACCAGCAGAGACAGGGGAGGTGAAAAACTGTTTTTT.

There are a few counts of this clonotype. V and J are TRBV6-1 and TRBJ2-3; 11 bases fit TRBD2. The CDR3 extends over 15 amino acids. Germline V lookup: CDR1 MNHNS, CDR2 SASEGT. V trimming: 6 bases; J trimming: 5 bases; junction bases outside the gene matches: 7. CDR3 sequence: CASSPVTSGKDTQYF. Written as DNA, the CDR3 is TGTGCCAGCAGCCCCGTGACTAGCGGGAAAGATACGCAGTATTTT.

V gene TRBV9 combines with J gene TRBJ2-5; no firm D call. The V end lost 0 bases, the J end lost 5 bases, and 8 bases lay between the germline ends. CDR1 is SGDLS and CDR2 is YYNGEE in the germline V gene. The CDR3 covers 13 residues. CDR3 sequence reads: CASSVAGLETQYF. The CDR3 DNA follows: TGTGCCAGCAGCGTAGCAGGTTTGGAGACCCAGTACTTC.

The table lists this clonotype with many counts. The rearrangement uses TRBV11-3 and TRBJ2-7; maybe TRBD1 (6 bases). V shed 1 base and J shed 0 bases, with 13 bases lying between them. The germline V gene encodes CDR1 SGHNT and CDR2 YENEEA. This CDR3 is built from 16 residues. CDR3 DNA: TGTGCCAGCAGCTTAGTCTCGAACAGGGTCTCCTACGAGCAGTACTTC. Translating it yields CASSLVSNRVSYEQYF.

This clonotype was counted a few times. The chain is built from TRBV4-1 and TRBJ2-7; no clear D gene. V lost 3 bases, J lost 3 bases, and 15 bases lay in between. Germline values: CDR1 MGHRA, CDR2 YSYEKL. The CDR3 spans 15 residues. Written as DNA, the CDR3 is TGCGCCAGCAGCCACGAGCCCGACGGGTACTACGAGCAGTACTTC. Encoded protein: CASSHEPDGYYEQYF.

This clonotype was counted a few times. The rearrangement joins TRBV15 to TRBJ2-1; D uncertain. V was trimmed by 5 bases and J by 5 bases, leaving 19 bases between them. This CDR3 comprises 16 residues. The germline V gene has CDR1 LNHNV and CDR2 YYDKDF (reference sequence). The CDR3: CATSPSRTDRNNEQFF. DNA for the CDR3: TGTGCCACCAGCCCATCCAGGACGGACCGAAACAATGAGCAGTTCTTC.